The rows below give T cell receptor beta chains drawn from one sample of a study of STAT5B mutations in CD4+ large granular lymphocyte leukemia. Assay used: immunoSEQ multiplex PCR; TCRdb lists only in-frame clones, some missing. The table has 45,000 or so clones, 86% seen once; the top ten hold less than 3%. Sequencing input: CD4+ T cells from blood buffy coats. All receptors derive from a human donor in good health. The CDR3 runs from the conserved cysteine through the conserved F or W.

J | V | CDR3
TRBJ1-1 | TRBV19 | CASSPQAGGGTEAFF
TRBJ2-2 | TRBV10-3 | CAISPGLNGGAGELFF
TRBJ1-1 | TRBV4-1 | CASSPGQGPRAEAFF
TRBJ1-2 | TRBV5-5 | CASSPDSVYGYTF
TRBJ2-5 | TRBV10-3 | CAISAGAETQYF
TRBJ2-1 | TRBV18 | CASSPQGNPYNEQFF
TRBJ2-1 | TRBV5-1 | CASSSSFTSYSYNEQFF
TRBJ2-1 | TRBV7-2 | CASNSQPTSYNEQFF
TRBJ1-4 | TRBV6-1 | CASSVQGNRNEKLFF
TRBJ1-1 | TRBV6-5 | CASRRDPSNTEAFF
TRBJ2-1 | TRBV7-9 | CASSQKLAGGVEQFF
TRBJ1-5 | TRBV5-4 | CASSSDRGTQHF
TRBJ1-5 | TRBV6-1 | CASRVRTDSNQPQHF
TRBJ2-3 | TRBV19 | CASSTHRASGSTDTQYF
TRBJ2-3 | TRBV5-1 | CASSSPSGGRITDTQYF
TRBJ2-3 | TRBV5-4 | CASSLNSLAGFTHATQYF
TRBJ2-1 | TRBV30 | CAWGRGLSEQFF
TRBJ2-2 | TRBV30 | CAWSVGGGGNTGELFF
TRBJ2-1 | TRBV4-2 | CASSQFPSGGAGGNEQFF
TRBJ1-5 | TRBV29-1 | CSVVLGNQPQHF
TRBJ2-1 | TRBV21-1 | CASSKPGTSGSQDNEQFF
TRBJ1-1 | TRBV28 | CASSLYGTQYNTEAFF
TRBJ1-1 | TRBV4-3 | CASSQEPQGANTEAFF
TRBJ1-3 | TRBV2 | CASSAGNTIYF
TRBJ1-2 | TRBV27 | CASSFWGGSYGYTF
TRBJ1-2 | TRBV7-9 | CASSLGALDRDYGYTF
TRBJ2-1 | TRBV13 | CASSSPGRGSIDEQFF
TRBJ1-2 | TRBV5-6 | CASSFPLNYGYTF
TRBJ2-2 | TRBV5-5 | CASSLRTGSFNAGELFF
TRBJ1-4 | TRBV6-1 | CASAPLTATNEKLFF
TRBJ2-6 | TRBV7-2 | CASRDRVIRSGANVLTF
TRBJ2-3 | TRBV7-9 | CASSPTGTGGDTQYF
TRBJ2-4 | TRBV30 | CAWSTTSGRIKNIQYF
TRBJ2-3 | TRBV4-3 | CASSQDWAFFRTDTQYF
TRBJ2-1 | TRBV10-3 | CAIGEGLGHNEQFF
TRBJ2-7 | TRBV28 | CASTTGTGAHEQYF
TRBJ1-1 | TRBV29-1 | CSVATAKYTEAFF
TRBJ2-1 | TRBV19 | CASSSLAIATFSSYNEQFF
TRBJ1-5 | TRBV29-1 | CSVSAGHGNQPQHF
TRBJ2-5 | TRBV28 | CASSSLDRVGETQYF
TRBJ1-1 | TRBV2 | CASTAMNTEAFF
TRBJ1-5 | TRBV30 | CAWSVLSLDQPQHF